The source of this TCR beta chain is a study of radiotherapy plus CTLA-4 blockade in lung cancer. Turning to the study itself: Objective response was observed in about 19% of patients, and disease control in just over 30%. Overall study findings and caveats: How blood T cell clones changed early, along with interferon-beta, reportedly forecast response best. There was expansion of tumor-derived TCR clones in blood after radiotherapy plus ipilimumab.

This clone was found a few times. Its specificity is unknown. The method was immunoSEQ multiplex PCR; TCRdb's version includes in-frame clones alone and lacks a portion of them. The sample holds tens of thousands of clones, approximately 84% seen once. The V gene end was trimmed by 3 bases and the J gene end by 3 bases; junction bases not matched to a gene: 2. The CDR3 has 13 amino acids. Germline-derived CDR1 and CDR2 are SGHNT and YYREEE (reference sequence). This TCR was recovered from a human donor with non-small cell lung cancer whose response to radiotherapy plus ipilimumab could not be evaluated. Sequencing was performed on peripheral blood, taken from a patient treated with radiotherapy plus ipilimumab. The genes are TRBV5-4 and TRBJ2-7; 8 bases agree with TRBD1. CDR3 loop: CASSSGQGYEQYF. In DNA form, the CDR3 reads TGTGCCAGCAGCTCCGGACAGGGCTACGAGCAGTACTTC. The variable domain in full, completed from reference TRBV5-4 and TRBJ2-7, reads ETGVTQSPTHLIKTRGQQVTLRCSSQSGHNTVSWYQQALGQGPQFIFQYYREEENGRGNFPPRFSGLQFPNYSSELNVNALELDDSALYLCASSSGQGYEQYFGPGTRLTVT.